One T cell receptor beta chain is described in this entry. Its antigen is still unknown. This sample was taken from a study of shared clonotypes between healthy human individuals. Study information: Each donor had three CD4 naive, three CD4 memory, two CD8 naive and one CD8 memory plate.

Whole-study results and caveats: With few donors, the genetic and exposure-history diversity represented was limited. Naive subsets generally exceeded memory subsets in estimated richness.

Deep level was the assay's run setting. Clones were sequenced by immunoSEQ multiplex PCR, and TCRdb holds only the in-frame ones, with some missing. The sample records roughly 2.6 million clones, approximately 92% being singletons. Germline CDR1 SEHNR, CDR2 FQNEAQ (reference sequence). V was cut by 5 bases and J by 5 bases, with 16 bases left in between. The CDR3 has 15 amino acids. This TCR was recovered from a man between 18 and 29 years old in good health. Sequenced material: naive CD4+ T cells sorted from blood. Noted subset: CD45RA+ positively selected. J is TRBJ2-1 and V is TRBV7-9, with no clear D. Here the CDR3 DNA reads TGTGCCAGCAGCCCCCTAGACAACCTAAACAATGAGCAGTTCTTC. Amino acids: CASSPLDNLNNEQFF.